The sequence of this T cell receptor beta chain was determined in a study of blood T cell repertoires in COVID-19. Study-level background: Sites across the United States, Italy and Spain contributed samples from acute and convalescent COVID-19. In each case, the material was cDNA or gDNA derived from T cells, B-cell-depleted T cells, or PBMCs.

CDR3 size: 14 residues. CDR1 is SGHRS, CDR2 YFSETQ, per germline. Trimming stripped 0 bases from V and 4 bases from J, with 10 bases between. In the original analysis: Researchers report that nucleated cell counts were estimated from reference gene primer amplification. Profiled with immunoSEQ multiplex PCR; TCRdb holds only in-frame clones, not every one. For V, J and clone size, that table is used; D and trimming come from the DNA. The table lists 200,000 to 250,000 clones, approximately 87% of them singletons. The sample holds one count of this clone. Sequencing was carried out using peripheral blood. This TCR was recovered from a man in his sixties with acute or convalescent COVID-19. V is TRBV5-1 and J is TRBJ2-5; D not certain. DNA of the CDR3: TGCGCCAGCAGCTTGGGTGGTTGGAGAGAGACCCAGTACTTC. This gives the protein CASSLGGWRETQYF.